This TCR beta chain derives from a study of blood T cell repertoires in COVID-19. About the research overall: Samples came from the United States, Italy and Spain, spanning acute and convalescent COVID-19.

The CDR3 runs to 15 residues. The junction had 9 bases not matched to a gene; V was cut back by 4 bases and J by 5 bases. Germline V gene sequence: CDR1 SGHNT, CDR2 YYREEE (reference sequence). Original handling: Reference gene primers were amplified, and this amplification served to estimate nucleated cell counts. Sequencing was performed with immunoSEQ multiplex PCR; in TCRdb, only in-frame clones are kept and a portion is missing. V and J calls and clone size are as listed in that table; D and trimming were resolved from the DNA. Of over 250,000 clones in the sample, approximately 86% were seen once.

The receptor's source is a woman between 70 and 85 years old with COVID-19, enrolled during active disease. Sequencing used peripheral blood. The V and J genes are TRBV5-4 and TRBJ2-7; 10 bases align to TRBD1. CDR3 residues: CASSGKGQGKDEQYF. CDR3 nucleotides: TGTGCCAGCAGCGGAAAGGGACAGGGGAAGGACGAGCAGTACTTC.